This passage covers 20 T cell receptor beta chains from one sample sequenced in a study of blood T cells in healthy people across ages. For the second PCR, which ran for roughly 7 to 11 cycles, a sample-barcoded 5' primer and a J-beta primer mix were used. In TCRdb, the 5' RACE reads were re-called with MiXCR into one record per CDR3 protein. The sample contains just under 750,000 distinct CDR3 sequences, roughly 20% of which appear only once. The sample taken for sequencing was blood. Receptor source: a man in his sixties or seventies in good health.

This clonotype occurred a few times. The chain links TRBV5-1 to TRBJ2-1; the D gene is possibly TRBD1 (5 bases). TRBJ2-7 explains the end of the DNA better; the J call may be wrong. Germline V gene sequence: CDR1 SGHRS, CDR2 YFSETQ. The CDR3 is 14 amino acids. CDR3 in DNA: TGCGCCAGCAGCTCTGACAGCTTCCCCTACGAGCAGTACTTC. Translated, it gives CASSSDSFPYEQYF.

This clonotype was counted a single time. The V gene is TRBV19, the J gene TRBJ2-1; 7 positions agree with TRBD2. The germline V gene encodes CDR1 LNHDA and CDR2 SQIVND (reference sequence). This CDR3 has 14 amino acids. The V segment lost 6 bases and the J segment 9 bases; nucleotides outside the gene matches: 11. The CDR3 DNA reads TGTGCCAGTAGCCGGGGCGGGAGTAGGGTTGAGCAGTTCTTC. Its translation is CASSRGGSRVEQFF. The full variable domain, with the rest looked up from reference TRBV19 and TRBJ2-1, is DGGITQSPKYLFRKEGQNVTLSCEQNLNHDAMYWYRQDPGQGLRLIYYSQIVNDFQKGDIAEGYSVSREKKESFPLTVTSAQKNPTAFYLCASSRGGSRVEQFFGPGTRLTVL.

This clonotype was detected a few times. The chain carries TRBV7-2 and TRBJ2-5, with D possibly TRBD1 on 6 matching bases. Germline V gene lookup returns CDR1 SGHTA and CDR2 FQGNSA. Trimming took off 1 base at V and 2 bases at J, with 11 bases between the two ends. This CDR3 region has 15 residues. This CDR3 reads CASSLVQGLQETQYF. Here the CDR3 DNA reads TGTGCCAGCAGCTTAGTCCAGGGGCTACAAGAGACCCAGTACTTC.

This clonotype turned up a few times. V and J are TRBV20-1 and TRBJ2-3; TRBD2 matches 9 bases. Germline assignment: CDR1 DFQATT and CDR2 SNEGSKA (reference sequence). CDR3 length: 14 residues. Trimming at V came to 6 bases and at J to 0 bases, leaving 4 bases not matched to a gene. CDR3 in amino acids: CSANLAGSTDTQYF. CDR3 sequence (DNA): TGCAGTGCGAATCTAGCGGGGAGCACAGATACGCAGTATTTT.

This clonotype was detected a few times. The chain joins TRBV18 to TRBJ1-4; 8 nucleotides align to TRBD1. The CDR3 contains 17 residues. The germline gives CDR1 KGHSH, CDR2 LQKENI. Trimming removed 6 bases from V and 8 bases from J; junction bases left unmatched: 17. The CDR3 reads CASSPFGQGGLDEKLFF. DNA for the CDR3: TGTGCCAGCTCGCCCTTCGGACAGGGTGGTTTGGACGAAAAACTGTTTTTT.

The rearrangement links TRBV28 to TRBJ1-3; D is unresolved. Germline CDR1 is MDHEN and CDR2 is SYDVKM. Between the trimmed V and J ends, which lost 6 bases and 4 bases, there was a span of 10 bases. There are 13 residues in the CDR3. CDR3 sequence reads: CASRRLAGNTIYF. The CDR3 coding sequence is TGTGCCAGCAGGAGACTTGCCGGAAACACCATATATTTT.

This clonotype was observed a handful of times. The chain employs TRBV12-3 or TRBV12-4 and TRBJ2-2; the D is unclear. Trimming removed 7 bases from V and 7 bases from J, with 10 bases in between. This CDR3 is built from 12 residues. CDR3 sequence reads: CASMTWNGELFF. The DNA for the CDR3 is TGTGCCAGCATGACTTGGAACGGGGAGCTGTTTTTT.

The V and J genes are TRBV12-3 or TRBV12-4 and TRBJ2-6; D not resolved. The CDR3 is 15 residues long. V lost 2 bases and J 0 bases, leaving 5 bases between the germline ends. The CDR3 DNA sequence: TGTGCCAGCAGTTTATACAGCTCTGGGGCCAACGTCCTGACTTTC. Its protein product is CASSLYSSGANVLTF.

The CDR3 loop reads CASSLNGGLRSYEQYF. In DNA, the CDR3 is TGTGCCAGCAGCTTGAATGGGGGCCTCCGATCCTACGAGCAGTACTTC. This chain joins TRBV5-5 and TRBJ2-7, with a possible D match to TRBD1 (6 bases). CDR3 size: 16 residues. V was trimmed by 1 base and J by 1 base, leaving 15 bases between them. CDR1 SGHKS and CDR2 YYEKEE come from the germline V gene (reference sequence).

This clonotype was detected only a few times. The rearrangement joins TRBV20-1 to TRBJ2-4; tentative D call: TRBD1 (5 bases). V gave up 5 bases and J gave up 4 bases, with 15 bases separating them. CDR1 and CDR2 (germline): DFQATT, SNEGSKA (reference sequence). This CDR3 has 14 amino acids. CDR3 loop: CSAQDKSKKNIQYF. CDR3 sequence (DNA): TGCAGTGCTCAGGACAAATCTAAAAAAAACATTCAGTACTTC.

CDR3 sequence reads: CSARAPARSSYEQYF. The CDR3 DNA reads as TGCAGTGCTAGAGCCCCAGCGCGGAGCTCCTACGAGCAGTACTTC. J is TRBJ2-7 and V is TRBV20-1; no reliable D call. CDR1 is DFQATT and CDR2 is SNEGSKA in the germline V gene (reference sequence). The V gene lost 1 base and the J gene lost 0 bases, with 13 bases spanning the gap. The CDR3 consists of 15 residues.

The rearrangement joins TRBV20-1 to TRBJ2-5, with 10 bases aligning to TRBD1. The J call could be wrong; TRBJ2-7 is a better fit for the DNA end. The CDR3 totals 17 residues. CDR1 is DFQATT and CDR2 is SNEGSKA in the germline V gene (reference sequence). In nucleotides, the CDR3 is TGCAGTGCTAGTTACCCCGGACAGGGGGTTCGTGCTGGCGAGCAGTACTTC. This gives the protein CSASYPGQGVRAGEQYF.

The CDR3 spells CAGGDRDQPQHF. CDR3 sequence (DNA): TGTGCCGGAGGGGACAGGGATCAGCCCCAGCATTTT. The rearrangement links TRBV19 to TRBJ1-5, with 9 bases lining up with TRBD1. This CDR3 comprises 12 residues. V gave up 11 bases and J gave up 5 bases; unmatched junction bases: 4. The germline gives CDR1 LNHDA, CDR2 SQIVND (reference sequence).

This chain connects TRBV5-1 to TRBJ1-5, with unresolved D. Between the trimmed V and J ends, which lost 0 bases and 6 bases, there was a span of 13 bases. The CDR3 runs 15 residues. Germline CDR1 reads SGHRS; CDR2 reads YFSETQ. CDR3 coding DNA: TGCGCCAGCAGCTTGGACGGGTTCAGCGGTCAGCCCCAGCATTTT. Protein: CASSLDGFSGQPQHF.

The V gene is TRBV7-2, the J gene TRBJ2-4; perhaps TRBD1 as D (5 bases). This CDR3 spans 16 amino acids. V was pared by 5 bases and J by 0 bases, with 14 bases between. Germline V lookup: CDR1 SGHTA, CDR2 FQGNSA. As DNA, the CDR3 is TGTGCCAGCAGCGTAGACAGACCGTTAGCCAAAAACATTCAGTACTTC. Translated, it gives CASSVDRPLAKNIQYF. Together with reference TRBV7-2 and TRBJ2-4, the CDR3 gives the full variable domain: GAGVSQSPSNKVTEKGKDVELRCDPISGHTALYWYRQSLGQGLEFLIYFQGNSAPDKSGLPSDRFSAERTGGSVSTLTIQRTQQEDSAVYLCASSVDRPLAKNIQYFGAGTRLSVL.

The sample holds a few counts of this clonotype. This sequence joins TRBV6-5 and TRBJ2-1; D is possibly TRBD2 (6 bases). V lost 2 bases to trimming and J lost 3 bases, with 11 bases between them. CDR3 length: 15 amino acids. The germline gives CDR1 MNHEY, CDR2 SVGAGI. The CDR3 is CASSYKTGVYNEQFF. The CDR3 nucleotides are TGTGCCAGCAGTTACAAGACGGGGGTCTACAATGAGCAGTTCTTC.

At least ten counts were recorded for this clonotype. This sequence joins TRBV7-9 and TRBJ1-6; D remains unclear. CDR3 length: 15 residues. The V and J ends lost 4 bases and 9 bases respectively, with 16 bases between them. Germline V gives CDR1 SEHNR, CDR2 FQNEAQ (reference sequence). CDR3 sequence: CASSSSTGITSPLHF. The CDR3 region has the DNA TGTGCCAGCAGCTCATCAACCGGAATAACTTCACCCCTCCACTTT.

This clonotype was counted a few times. The V gene is TRBV20-1, the J gene TRBJ2-3; D is possibly TRBD2 (5 bases). The CDR3 extends over 14 amino acids. V was clipped by 1 base and J by 1 base, with 9 bases between them. CDR1 is DFQATT, CDR2 SNEGSKA, per germline (reference sequence). The CDR3 coding sequence is TGCAGTGCTAGAGCTGGGCGGGGCACAGATACGCAGTATTTT. The encoded protein is CSARAGRGTDTQYF.

V is TRBV28 and J is TRBJ2-7, with 9 bases matching TRBD2. Germline V gene data show CDR1 as MDHEN and CDR2 as SYDVKM. The V gene end was trimmed by 10 bases and the J gene end by 3 bases; junction bases not matched to a gene: 7. CDR3 length equals 13 residues. CDR3 sequence reads: CATTTSGYYEQYF. In DNA, the CDR3 is TGTGCCACGACGACTAGCGGCTACTACGAGCAGTACTTC. Full variable domain (remainder filled in from reference TRBV28 and TRBJ2-7): DVKVTQSSRYLVKRTGEKVFLECVQDMDHENMFWYRQDPGLGLRLIYFSYDVKMKEKGDIPEGYSVSREKKERFSLILESASTNQTSMYLCATTTSGYYEQYFGPGTRLTVT.

V usage is TRBV5-1 and J usage is TRBJ2-3, with 12 bases that match TRBD2. This CDR3 is 17 amino acids long. Germline V gives CDR1 SGHRS, CDR2 YFSETQ. Unmatched junction bases numbered 8, after V lost 2 bases and J lost 4 bases. The CDR3 region has the DNA TGCGCCAGCAGCTTAAGAGGTCTAGCGGGGGGGGCAGATACGCAGTATTTT. Its protein is CASSLRGLAGGADTQYF.